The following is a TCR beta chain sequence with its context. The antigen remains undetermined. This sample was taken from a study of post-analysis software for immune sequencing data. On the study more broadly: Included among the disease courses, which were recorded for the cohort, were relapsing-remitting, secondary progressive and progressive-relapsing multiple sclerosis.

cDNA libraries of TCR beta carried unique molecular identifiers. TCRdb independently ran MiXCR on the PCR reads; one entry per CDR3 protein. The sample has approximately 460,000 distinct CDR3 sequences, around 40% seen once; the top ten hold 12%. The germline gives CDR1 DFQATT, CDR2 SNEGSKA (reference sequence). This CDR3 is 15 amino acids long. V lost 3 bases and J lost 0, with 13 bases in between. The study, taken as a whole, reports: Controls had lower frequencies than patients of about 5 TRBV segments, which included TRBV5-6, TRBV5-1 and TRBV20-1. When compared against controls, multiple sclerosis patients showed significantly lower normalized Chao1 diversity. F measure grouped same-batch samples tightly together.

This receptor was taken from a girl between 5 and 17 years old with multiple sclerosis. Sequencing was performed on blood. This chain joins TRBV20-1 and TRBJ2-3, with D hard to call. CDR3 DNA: TGCAGTGCTAGCCCGGGCGTAGGGAGCACAGATACGCAGTATTTT. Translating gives CSASPGVGSTDTQYF.